These T cell receptor beta chains were read from a single sample in a study of cytomegalovirus exposure and HLA in healthy donors. The protocol was immunoSEQ multiplex PCR, while the TCRdb copy is restricted to in-frame clones and leaves out a portion. This table has 110,000 to 150,000 clones, about 80% appearing once. Sample: PBMCs. These receptor sequences come from a woman aged 18-29 years in good health and CMV-seropositive. Each CDR3 is given with its conserved first and last residue. Only part of the rows carry a size: once, few, many, or a class if the clone is expanded.

TRBV27	16	TRBJ1-6	NA	CASSLEGAGGNSPLHF
TRBV27	15	TRBJ2-6	NA	CASSPDSTGANVLTF
TRBV7-2	14	TRBJ1-5	NA	CASSLVRDNQPQHF
TRBV2	14	TRBJ1-2	NA	CATQLPAALYGYTF
TRBV2	16	TRBJ1-5	NA	CASSDSSGWRGQPQHF
TRBV4-1	16	TRBJ2-5	once	CASSWPGLPDQETQYF
TRBV6-4	13	TRBJ1-2	NA	CASSDGGIYGYTF
TRBV27	16	TRBJ2-6	NA	CASRGTGFAGANVLTF
TRBV28	14	TRBJ1-2	NA	CASSLPGQGYGYTF
TRBV28	15	TRBJ2-7	NA	CASSPTGEGTYEQYF
TRBV5-4	14	TRBJ1-2	NA	CASSLGTDHYGYTF
TRBV28	16	TRBJ2-1	NA	CASRGTGESSYNEQFF
TRBV5-1	14	TRBJ2-7	few	CASSSPETTYEQYF
TRBV19	17	TRBJ1-3	NA	CASSMSGGQQYRNTIYF
TRBV6-6	13	TRBJ1-1	NA	CASSTGENTEAFF
TRBV7-4	18	TRBJ2-3	NA	CASSLPRASGGSTDTQYF
TRBV27	14	TRBJ2-7	NA	CASSLSGRSYEQYF
TRBV28	16	TRBJ1-1	NA	CASPPPYRAANTEAFF
TRBV6-5	12	TRBJ1-5	NA	CASSHWGQPQHF
TRBV2	13	TRBJ2-7	NA	CATLDRGAYEQYF
TRBV6-5	16	TRBJ1-5	once	CASSYIGGQGHQPQHF
TRBV9	15	TRBJ1-4	NA	CASSLKDRGLEKLFF
TRBV6-5	14	TRBJ1-1	NA	CASSPTTERAEAFF
TRBV10-2	16	TRBJ1-1	NA	CASSRDRGWPDTEAFF
TRBV30	15	TRBJ2-3	NA	CAWSAGQGATDTQYF
TRBV30	12	TRBJ1-2	NA	CAWSGAYGGYTF
TRBV9	13	TRBJ1-2	NA	CASKGSGEGGYTF
TRBV6-5	14	TRBJ1-2	NA	CASSYSSGDNGYTF
TRBV6-5	15	TRBJ1-2	NA	CASSPWDRGQVGYTF
TRBV2	14	TRBJ2-5	NA	CASCRDRGRETQYF
TRBV5-1	12	TRBJ2-7	NA	CASSLAGSEQYF
TRBV11-3	16	TRBJ2-1	NA	CASSLGASGQYNEQFF
TRBV18	14	TRBJ1-1	NA	CASSKDLGDTEAFF